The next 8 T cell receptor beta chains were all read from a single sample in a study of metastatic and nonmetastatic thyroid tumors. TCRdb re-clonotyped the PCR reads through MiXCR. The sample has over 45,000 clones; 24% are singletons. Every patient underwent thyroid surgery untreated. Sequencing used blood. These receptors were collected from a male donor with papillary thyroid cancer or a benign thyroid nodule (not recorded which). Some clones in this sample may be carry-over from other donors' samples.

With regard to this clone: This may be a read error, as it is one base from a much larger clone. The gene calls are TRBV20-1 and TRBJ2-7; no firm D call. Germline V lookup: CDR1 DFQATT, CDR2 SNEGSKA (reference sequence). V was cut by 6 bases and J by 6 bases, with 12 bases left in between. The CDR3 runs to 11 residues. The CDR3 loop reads CSASLRSEQYF. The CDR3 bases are TGCAGTGCGAGCCTTAGAAGCGAGCAGTACTTC.

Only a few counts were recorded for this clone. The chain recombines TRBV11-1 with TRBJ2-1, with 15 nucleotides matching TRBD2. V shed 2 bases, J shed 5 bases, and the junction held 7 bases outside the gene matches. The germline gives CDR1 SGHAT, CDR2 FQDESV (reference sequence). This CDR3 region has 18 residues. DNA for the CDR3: TGTGCCAGCAGCTTACTTCCGGGACTAGCGGGAGGAGACAATGAGCAGTTCTTC. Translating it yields CASSLLPGLAGGDNEQFF. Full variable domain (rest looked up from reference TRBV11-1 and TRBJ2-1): EAEVAQSPRYKITEKSQAVAFWCDPISGHATLYWYRQILGQGPELLVQFQDESVVDDSQLPKDRFSAERLKGVDSTLKIQPAELGDSAMYLCASSLLPGLAGGDNEQFFGPGTRLTVL.

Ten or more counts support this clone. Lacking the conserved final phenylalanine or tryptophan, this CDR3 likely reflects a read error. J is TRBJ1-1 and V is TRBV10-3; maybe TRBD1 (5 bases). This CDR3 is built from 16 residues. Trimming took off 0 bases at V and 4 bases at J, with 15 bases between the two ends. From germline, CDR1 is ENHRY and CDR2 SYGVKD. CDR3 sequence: CAISESRAGIGTEAFL. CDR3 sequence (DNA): TGTGCCATCAGTGAGTCAAGGGCAGGGATTGGCACTGAAGCTTTCCTT.

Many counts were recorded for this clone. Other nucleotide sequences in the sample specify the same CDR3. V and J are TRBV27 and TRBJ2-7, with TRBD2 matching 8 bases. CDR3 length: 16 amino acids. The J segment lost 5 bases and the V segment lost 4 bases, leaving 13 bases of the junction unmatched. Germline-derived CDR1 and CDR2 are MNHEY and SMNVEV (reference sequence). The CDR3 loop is CASSSPGGGVGHEQYF. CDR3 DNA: TGTGCCAGCAGTTCCCCGGGGGGGGGCGTGGGCCACGAGCAGTACTTC.

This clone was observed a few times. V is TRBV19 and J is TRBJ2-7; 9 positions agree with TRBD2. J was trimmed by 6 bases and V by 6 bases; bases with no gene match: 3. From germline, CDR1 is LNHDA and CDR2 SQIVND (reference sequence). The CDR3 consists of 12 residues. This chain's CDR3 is CASSAGGPEQYF. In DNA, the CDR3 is TGTGCCAGTAGCGCGGGAGGGCCCGAGCAGTACTTC.

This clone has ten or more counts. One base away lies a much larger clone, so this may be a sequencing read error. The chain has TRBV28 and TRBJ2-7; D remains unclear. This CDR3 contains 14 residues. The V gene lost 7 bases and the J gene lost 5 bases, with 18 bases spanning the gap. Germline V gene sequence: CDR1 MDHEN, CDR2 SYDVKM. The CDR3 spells CASKPWISPNEQYF. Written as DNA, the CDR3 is TGTGCCAGCAAACCTTGGATCTCCCCCAACGAGCAGTACTTC.

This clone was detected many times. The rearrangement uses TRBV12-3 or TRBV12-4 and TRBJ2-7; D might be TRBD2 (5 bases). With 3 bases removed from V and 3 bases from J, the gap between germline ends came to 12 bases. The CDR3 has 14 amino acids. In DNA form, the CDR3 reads TGTGCCAGCAGTTTTAGGGAGTTGGACTACGAGCAGTACTTC. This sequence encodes CASSFRELDYEQYF.

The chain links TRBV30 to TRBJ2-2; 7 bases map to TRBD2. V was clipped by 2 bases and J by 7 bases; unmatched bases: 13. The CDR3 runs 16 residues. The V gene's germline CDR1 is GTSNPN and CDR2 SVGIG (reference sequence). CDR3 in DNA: TGTGCCTGGAGTACCGGGACTACCGTGGGGGGCGGGGAGCTGTTTTTT. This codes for CAWSTGTTVGGGELFF.